The 21 T cell receptor beta chains below come from one sample, sequenced in a study of cytomegalovirus exposure and HLA in healthy donors. With 60 Vbeta and 13 Jbeta primers, the PCR was carried out. Here immunoSEQ multiplex PCR was the method, and the copy in TCRdb shows in-frame clones only, minus some. The data hold more than 90,000 clones, with roughly 80% observed a single time. Sequencing input: PBMCs. Receptors were obtained from a man aged 35 to 55 in good health and CMV-seropositive.

The chain has TRBV7-9 and TRBJ2-7, with 7 nucleotides matching TRBD1. CDR1 is SEHNR, CDR2 FQNEAQ, per germline (reference sequence). Losses at the gene ends were 3 bases for V and 3 bases for J; bases not matched to a gene: 2. This CDR3 has 13 amino acids. CDR3 nucleotides: TGTGCCAGCAGCTTCGGACAGGTCTACGAGCAGTACTTC. Protein sequence: CASSFGQVYEQYF.

CDR3 DNA sequence: TGTGCCTCTCACCGGGGGGGCAGCAATCAGCCCCAGCATTTT. It encodes CASHRGGSNQPQHF. The chain carries TRBV6-1 and TRBJ1-5, with a possible D match to TRBD1 (6 bases). This CDR3 contains 14 residues. Germline assignment: CDR1 MNHNS and CDR2 SASEGT. V lost 11 bases, J lost 1 base, and 15 bases lay in between.

The chain combines TRBV13 with TRBJ1-1; 7 bases are shared with TRBD1. V gave up 4 bases and J gave up 1 base; unmatched junction bases: 3. CDR1 and CDR2 (germline): PRHDT, FYEKMQ (reference sequence). This CDR3 spans 14 amino acids. CDR3 nucleotide sequence: TGTGCCAGCAGCTCCAGGGACAGGAACACTGAAGCTTTCTTT. Translating gives CASSSRDRNTEAFF. Full variable domain (outside the CDR3, taken from reference TRBV13 and TRBJ1-1): AAGVIQSPRHLIKEKRETATLKCYPIPRHDTVYWYQQGPGQDPQFLISFYEKMQSDKGSIPDRFSAQQFSDYHSELNMSSLELGDSALYFCASSSRDRNTEAFFGQGTRLTVV.

The CDR3 sequence: CASSLRGPTGTDTQYF. CDR3 coding DNA: TGTGCCAGCAGCTTACGAGGCCCGACGGGTACAGATACGCAGTATTTT. This chain links TRBV9 with TRBJ2-3, with unresolved D. CDR1 is SGDLS, CDR2 YYNGEE, per germline. Deletions cut 4 bases from V and 3 bases from J, with 18 bases between. This CDR3 is 16 amino acids long.

The genes are TRBV4-1 and TRBJ1-2, with D tentatively TRBD1 (6 bases). Germline-derived CDR1 and CDR2 are MGHRA and YSYEKL. Trimming took 1 base from V and 2 from J, leaving 11 bases between them. The CDR3 covers 15 residues. The CDR3 region has the DNA TGCGCCAGCAGCCAAGCCGGACAGCTCAACTATGGCTACACCTTC. Translation gives CASSQAGQLNYGYTF.

This chain uses TRBV28 with TRBJ2-7; 7 bases are shared with TRBD1. CDR1 and CDR2 (germline): MDHEN, SYDVKM. V lost 6 bases to trimming and J lost 5 bases; unmatched junction nucleotides: 4. The CDR3 spans 12 residues. This CDR3 is CASSTGDHEQYF. CDR3 sequence (DNA): TGTGCCAGCAGCACAGGGGACCACGAGCAGTACTTC.

For the CDR3, the DNA is TGTGCCAGCAGCGGCCGCACAGATACGCAGTATTTT. This codes for CASSGRTDTQYF. The chain carries TRBV7-2 and TRBJ2-3; no clear D gene. V was pared by 5 bases and J by 1 base, with 4 bases between. Germline V gene sequence: CDR1 SGHTA, CDR2 FQGNSA. This CDR3 region has 12 residues.

The rearrangement joins TRBV5-4 to TRBJ2-7; 8 positions match TRBD1. V shed 4 bases, J shed 5 bases, and the junction held 5 bases outside the gene matches. Germline lookup yields CDR1 SGHNT and CDR2 YYREEE (reference sequence). The CDR3 is 13 residues long. The CDR3 is CASSPDRVHEQYF. For the CDR3, the DNA is TGTGCCAGCAGCCCGGACAGGGTCCACGAGCAGTACTTC. Full variable domain (rest looked up from reference TRBV5-4 and TRBJ2-7): ETGVTQSPTHLIKTRGQQVTLRCSSQSGHNTVSWYQQALGQGPQFIFQYYREEENGRGNFPPRFSGLQFPNYSSELNVNALELDDSALYLCASSPDRVHEQYFGPGTRLTVT.

The rearrangement links TRBV9 to TRBJ2-4; 10 nucleotides line up with TRBD2. This CDR3 is 17 amino acids long. The V gene's germline CDR1 is SGDLS and CDR2 YYNGEE. J was trimmed by 8 bases and V by 0 bases; bases with no gene match: 11. Here the CDR3 DNA reads TGTGCCAGCAGCGTAGGGGAGGGGGGGACTAGCGTTGACATTCAGTACTTC. Translation: CASSVGEGGTSVDIQYF.

The chain links TRBV11-2 to TRBJ2-7, with 9 bases lining up with TRBD1. With 0 bases clipped from V and 6 bases from J, the junction kept 6 bases outside the gene matches. This CDR3 region has 15 residues. Germline V gene lookup returns CDR1 SGHAT and CDR2 FQNNGV. The DNA of the CDR3 is TGTGCCAGCAGCTTAGATGCCGGGACAGGGTTCGAGCAGTACTTC. Amino acids: CASSLDAGTGFEQYF.

About this clone: At one of its ends the junction is not consistent with the germline gene, which may arise from a read error. V gene TRBV7-7 combines with J gene TRBJ2-7, with 9 bases matching TRBD1. The CDR3 is 18 amino acids. Germline loops: CDR1 SSHAT, CDR2 FNYEAQ (reference sequence). The CDR3 coding sequence is TGTGCTAGCAGCTTAGCCCAACCAATGGACAGGGGAGTCCACGAGCAGTACTTC. The encoded protein is CASSLAQPMDRGVHEQYF.

This clone was detected a few times. V is TRBV5-1 and J is TRBJ2-5; possibly TRBD1 for D (6 bases). Germline V gene lookup returns CDR1 SGHRS and CDR2 YFSETQ. This CDR3 has 13 amino acids. Trimming left V 2 bases short and J 5 bases short, with 10 bases between. CDR3 in amino acids: CASSLQGSETQYF. In DNA, the CDR3 is TGCGCCAGCAGCTTACAGGGTTCTGAGACCCAGTACTTC. Complete variable domain (other parts from reference TRBV5-1 and TRBJ2-5): KAGVTQTPRYLIKTRGQQVTLSCSPISGHRSVSWYQQTPGQGLQFLFEYFSETQRNKGNFPGRFSGRQFSNSRSEMNVSTLELGDSALYLCASSLQGSETQYFGPGTRLLVL.

V usage is TRBV6-4 and J usage is TRBJ2-1, with 10 bases that match TRBD1. The CDR3 runs to 14 residues. CDR1 MRHNA and CDR2 SNTAGT come from the germline V gene. Trimming cost V 4 bases and J 8 bases; bases outside gene matches: 5. As DNA, the CDR3 is TGTGCCAGCAGTGGACAGGGGGCTATCGATGAGCAGTTCTTC. This translates into CASSGQGAIDEQFF.

The chain recombines TRBV5-6 with TRBJ1-1; D is unresolved. In germline, CDR1 is SGHDT, CDR2 YYEEEE. Trimming shortened V by 0 bases and J by 2 bases, and 5 bases separated the two germline ends. The CDR3 spans 13 residues. CDR3 region: CASSLADNTEAFF. CDR3 coding DNA: TGTGCCAGCAGCTTGGCAGATAACACTGAAGCTTTCTTT.

This clone was seen only a few times. V usage is TRBV4-1 and J usage is TRBJ1-4; D is unresolved. The CDR3 consists of 17 residues. Germline lookup yields CDR1 MGHRA and CDR2 YSYEKL. Trimming removed 0 bases from V and 5 bases from J, with 16 bases in between. As DNA, the CDR3 is TGCGCCAGCAGCCAAGATCGGGGTGGTGCGGGGAATGAAAAACTGTTTTTT. Protein sequence: CASSQDRGGAGNEKLFF.

V is TRBV28 and J is TRBJ2-7, with 8 bases matching TRBD1. After removal of 5 bases from V and 3 bases from J, the junction contained 9 bases not matched to a gene. The CDR3 has 15 residues. Germline values: CDR1 MDHEN, CDR2 SYDVKM. CDR3 nucleotide sequence: TGTGCCAGCAGTCAGACAGGGGTCCGCTACTACGAGCAGTACTTC. This gives the protein CASSQTGVRYYEQYF.

V gene TRBV4-3 combines with J gene TRBJ2-1, with TRBD1 matching 7 bases. This CDR3 contains 15 residues. The V gene end was trimmed by 3 bases and the J gene end by 2 bases; junction bases not matched to a gene: 4. Germline lookup yields CDR1 LGHNA and CDR2 YSLEER. The CDR3 region has the DNA TGCGCCAGCAGCCATACCGGGACAGCCTACAATGAGCAGTTCTTC. It codes for CASSHTGTAYNEQFF.

The sample holds a few counts of this clone. This chain uses TRBV7-8 with TRBJ1-5; D may be TRBD1 (5 bases). The CDR3 is 15 amino acids. Germline V gene sequence: CDR1 SGHVS, CDR2 FQNEAQ. V lost 4 bases to trimming and J lost 0 bases, with 10 bases between them. The CDR3 DNA sequence: TGTGCCAGCAGCTCCCTCCAGGGTAGCAATCAGCCCCAGCATTTT. Protein: CASSSLQGSNQPQHF.

The chain links TRBV19 to TRBJ1-1, with a weak D call TRBD1 (5 bases). The CDR3 runs to 15 residues. V dropped 1 base and J dropped 2 bases, with 11 bases sitting between them. Germline CDR1 LNHDA, CDR2 SQIVND (reference sequence). The CDR3 sequence is CASSIGGRINTEAFF. CDR3 nucleotides: TGTGCCAGTAGTATAGGGGGCAGAATAAACACTGAAGCTTTCTTT.

This clone appeared once. V is TRBV27 and J is TRBJ1-5, with D unclear. Between the trimmed V and J ends, which lost 2 bases and 1 base, there was a span of 9 bases. Germline-derived CDR1 and CDR2 are MNHEY and SMNVEV (reference sequence). The CDR3 is 15 residues long. DNA of the CDR3: TGTGCCAGCAGTTTAGGAGGGAGCAGCAATCAGCCCCAGCATTTT. This translates into CASSLGGSSNQPQHF.

The chain joins TRBV6-5 to TRBJ2-2, with D uncertain. The germline V gene encodes CDR1 MNHEY and CDR2 SVGAGI. V gave up 6 bases and J gave up 1 base, with 6 bases separating them. The CDR3 loop spans 13 amino acids. The CDR3 DNA is TGTGCCAGCAGGTCGAGGAACACCGGGGAGCTGTTTTTT. Translated: CASRSRNTGELFF.